Here is one TCR beta chain with its context. Its recognized antigen is unknown. Nothing much larger sits one base from this clone, and base qualities are not available. Donors were under 40 systemically healthy Caucasian individuals from Russia aged 6 to 90 years. Each donor gave 8.5 to 10 milliliters of peripheral blood, collected into EDTA-treated Vacutainer tubes. Ficoll-Paque density-gradient centrifugation was used to isolate PBMCs, with at least 6.5 million obtained per sample. Total RNA was extracted from PBMCs with Trizol reagent, with at least 5.5 micrograms obtained per sample. Naive CD45RAhigh/CD27high T cell percentages were measured by flow cytometry on a PBMC aliquot from every donor. This entry is derived from a study of blood T cells in healthy people across ages (dated by TCRdb to the mid-2010s). The study in broad terms: In model experiments, template switching captured roughly one uniquely barcoded TCR beta cDNA molecule for every two T cells. Donors of different ages were randomly distributed across sequencing lanes to avoid experimental bias. For two donors (one aged 18 to 30 and one aged 80 or older), the study analyzed two additional independent replicas of 1 million unique cDNA reads from the same blood draw. Age-related changes in TCR beta repertoire diversity were measured in the study by deep sequencing normalized with unique cDNA molecular identifiers. The donors were split into four age groups: young (average around 15 years), middle-aged (39), aged (more than 55) and long-lived (roughly 88). The investigation overall reported the following: As age increased, observed TCR beta diversity per million T cells dropped in a roughly linear way, and a significant reduction was already evident by age 40. The CMV infection status of donors was not known, potentially confounding age-related changes in expanded clonotypes. Observed TCR beta diversity correlated strongly with the percentage of naive T cells measured by flow cytometry. Compared with the aged group, the long-lived group had more naive CD4+ T cells, fewer expanded clones and increased TCR diversity, a pattern suggesting age selection. Conclusive comparison of naive and antigen-experienced compartments was prevented by the profiling of bulk unsorted PBMCs. Estimates of total diversity from one million sequenced T cells were regarded as lower bounds and underestimates.

Libraries were prepared through 5' RACE. Sequenced using an Illumina HiSeq 2500. A second PCR of roughly 6 to 12 cycles was performed with a sample-barcoded 5' primer and a J-beta primer mix. Each TCR beta cDNA molecule received a unique molecular identifier from a template-switch 5' adaptor carrying 12 random nucleotides. Each sample yielded at least 2.5 million CDR3-containing paired-end reads. First-strand cDNA synthesis was performed from all RNA using the Mint cDNA synthesis kit, with priming by a TRBC-specific oligonucleotide. All cDNA was treated with uracil-DNA glycosylase and then went through a first 18-cycle PCR with the universal primers M1SS and BC2_uni_R. The paper's data handling went like this. For normalization, 1 million high-quality reads were randomly selected from each sample, with every read carrying a distinct molecular identifier. Instead of being binned into consensus sequences, reads that shared molecular identifiers were thrown out. MiTCR, set to a Q25 quality threshold and the strictest error-elimination algorithm, was used for CDR3 identification, clonotype clustering and error correction. A nonparametric unseen species model with Euler transformation was used to estimate a lower bound on total TCR beta diversity. The raw public reads went through TCRdb reprocessing: fastp at Q25, MiXCR clone calling, in-frame beta chains kept. Rows with a matching CDR3 protein are joined into one entry that keeps the most common DNA and genes. The V and J calls follow TCRdb's processing rather than the paper's. This sample is represented by 850,000 to 1,100,000 distinct CDR3 sequences; under 40% of them were singletons. The ten most abundant clones make up roughly 14% of the sample.

Ends trimmed: V by 2 bases, J by 2 bases; bases unmatched to a gene: 6. The CDR3, cysteine through phenylalanine, is 17 amino acids long. CDR3 DNA is the only sequence kept; it has 51 bases, read in frame from the first base. CDR1 and CDR2 are drawn from the germline V gene: SNHLY, FYNNEI. The sequence joins TRBV2 to TRBJ2-6; 7 bases in the junction line up with TRBD2. What was sequenced was blood. The source is a man aged 18 to 30 in good health. The CDR3 has the sequence CASSEFGRVTGANVLTF. Read as DNA, the sequence is TGTGCCAGCAGTGAATTTGGGAGGGTAACTGGGGCCAACGTCCTGACTTTC.